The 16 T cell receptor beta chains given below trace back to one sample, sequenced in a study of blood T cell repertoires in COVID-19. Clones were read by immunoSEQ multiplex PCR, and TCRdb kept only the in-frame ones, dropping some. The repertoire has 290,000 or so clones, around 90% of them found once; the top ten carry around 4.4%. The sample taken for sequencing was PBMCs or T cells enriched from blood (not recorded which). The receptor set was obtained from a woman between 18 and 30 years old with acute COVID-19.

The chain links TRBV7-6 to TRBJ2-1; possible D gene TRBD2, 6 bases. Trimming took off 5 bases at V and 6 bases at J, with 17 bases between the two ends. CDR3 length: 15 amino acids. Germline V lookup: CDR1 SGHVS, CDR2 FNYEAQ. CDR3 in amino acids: CASSPIPAGGNEQFF. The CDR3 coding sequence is TGTGCCAGCAGCCCGATCCCAGCCGGGGGCAATGAGCAGTTCTTC.

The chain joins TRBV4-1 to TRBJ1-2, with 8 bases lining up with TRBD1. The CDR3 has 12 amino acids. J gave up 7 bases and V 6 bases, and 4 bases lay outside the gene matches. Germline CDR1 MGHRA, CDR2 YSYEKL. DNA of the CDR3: TGCGCCAGCAGTCCAGACAGGGGTGGCTACACCTTC. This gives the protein CASSPDRGGYTF.

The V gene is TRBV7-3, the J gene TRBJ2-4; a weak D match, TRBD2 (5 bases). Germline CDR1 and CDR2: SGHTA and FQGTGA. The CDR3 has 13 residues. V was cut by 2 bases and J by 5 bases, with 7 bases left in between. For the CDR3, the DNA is TGTGCCAGCAGCTTATTCGGGGAAAACATTCAGTACTTC. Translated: CASSLFGENIQYF.

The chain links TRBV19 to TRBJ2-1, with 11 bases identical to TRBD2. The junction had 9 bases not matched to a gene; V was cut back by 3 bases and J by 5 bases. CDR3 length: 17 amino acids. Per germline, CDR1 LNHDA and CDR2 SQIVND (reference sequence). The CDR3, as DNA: TGTGCCAGTAGTATTTCTAGCGGGGGGCTGTTGAACAATGAGCAGTTCTTC. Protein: CASSISSGGLLNNEQFF.

The CDR3 region is CASSQIQATMQFF. In DNA, the CDR3 is TGTGCCAGCAGCCAAATCCAGGCCACCATGCAGTTCTTC. The rearrangement uses TRBV4-2 and TRBJ2-1; the D is unclear. The CDR3 covers 13 residues. The V end lost 2 bases, the J end lost 12 bases, and 14 bases lay between the germline ends. Germline V gene lookup returns CDR1 LGHNA and CDR2 YNFKEQ.

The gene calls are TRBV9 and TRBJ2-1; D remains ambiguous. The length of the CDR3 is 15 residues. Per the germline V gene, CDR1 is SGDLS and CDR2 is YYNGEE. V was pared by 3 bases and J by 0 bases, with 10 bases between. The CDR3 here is CASSGYSSSYNEQFF. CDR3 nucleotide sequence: TGTGCCAGCAGCGGGTACTCAAGCTCCTACAATGAGCAGTTCTTC.

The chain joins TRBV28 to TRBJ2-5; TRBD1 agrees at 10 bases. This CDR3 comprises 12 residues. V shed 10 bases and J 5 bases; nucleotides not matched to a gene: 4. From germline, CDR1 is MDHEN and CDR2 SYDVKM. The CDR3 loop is CAIDRGRETQYF. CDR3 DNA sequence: TGTGCCATCGACAGGGGGCGGGAGACCCAGTACTTC.

The CDR3 spells CASSPEGGNTDTQYF. Here the CDR3 DNA reads TGTGCCAGCTCACCCGAAGGGGGCAACACAGATACGCAGTATTTT. The J gene is TRBJ2-3, the V gene TRBV18; 7 nucleotides align to TRBD1. The CDR3 is 15 amino acids. V gave up 3 bases and J gave up 2 bases; unmatched junction bases: 5. Germline-derived CDR1 and CDR2 are KGHSH and LQKENI.

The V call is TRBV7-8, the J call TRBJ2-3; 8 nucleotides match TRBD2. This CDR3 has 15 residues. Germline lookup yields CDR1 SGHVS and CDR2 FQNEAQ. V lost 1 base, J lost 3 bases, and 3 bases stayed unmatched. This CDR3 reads CASSLVAGLTDTQYF. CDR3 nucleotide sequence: TGTGCCAGCAGCTTAGTAGCGGGGTTGACAGATACGCAGTATTTT.

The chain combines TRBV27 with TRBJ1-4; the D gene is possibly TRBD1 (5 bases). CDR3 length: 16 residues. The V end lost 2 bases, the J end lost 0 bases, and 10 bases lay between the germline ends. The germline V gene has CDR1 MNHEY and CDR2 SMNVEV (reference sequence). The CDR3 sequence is CASSLAGLATNEKLFF. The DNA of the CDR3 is TGTGCCAGCAGTTTAGCAGGGCTTGCAACTAATGAAAAACTGTTTTTT.

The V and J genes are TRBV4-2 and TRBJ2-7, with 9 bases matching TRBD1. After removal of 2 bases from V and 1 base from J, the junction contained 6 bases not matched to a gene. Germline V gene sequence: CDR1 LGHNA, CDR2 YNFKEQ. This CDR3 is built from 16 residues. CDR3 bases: TGTGCCAGCAGCCAACGGGACAGGGATCCGTCCTACGAGCAGTACTTC. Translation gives CASSQRDRDPSYEQYF.

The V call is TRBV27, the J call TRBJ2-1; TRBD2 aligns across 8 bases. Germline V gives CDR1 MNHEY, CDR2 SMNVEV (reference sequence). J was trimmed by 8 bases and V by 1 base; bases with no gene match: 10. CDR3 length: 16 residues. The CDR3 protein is CASSLYGLAGQYEQFF. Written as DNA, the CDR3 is TGTGCCAGCAGTTTATACGGTCTAGCGGGCCAATATGAGCAGTTCTTC.

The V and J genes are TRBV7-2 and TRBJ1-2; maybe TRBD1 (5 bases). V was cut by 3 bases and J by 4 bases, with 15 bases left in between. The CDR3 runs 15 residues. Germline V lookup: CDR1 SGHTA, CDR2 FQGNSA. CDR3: CASSFQFQGLYGYTF. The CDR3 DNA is TGTGCCAGCAGCTTTCAATTTCAGGGCCTCTATGGCTACACCTTC.

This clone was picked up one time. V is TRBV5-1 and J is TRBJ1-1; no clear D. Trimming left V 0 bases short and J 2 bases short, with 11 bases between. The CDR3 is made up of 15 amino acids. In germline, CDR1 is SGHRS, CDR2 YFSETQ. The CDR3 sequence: CASSLDDLQNTEAFF. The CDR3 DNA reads TGCGCCAGCAGCTTGGATGACTTACAAAACACTGAAGCTTTCTTT. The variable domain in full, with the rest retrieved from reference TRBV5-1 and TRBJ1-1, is KAGVTQTPRYLIKTRGQQVTLSCSPISGHRSVSWYQQTPGQGLQFLFEYFSETQRNKGNFPGRFSGRQFSNSRSEMNVSTLELGDSALYLCASSLDDLQNTEAFFGQGTRLTVV.

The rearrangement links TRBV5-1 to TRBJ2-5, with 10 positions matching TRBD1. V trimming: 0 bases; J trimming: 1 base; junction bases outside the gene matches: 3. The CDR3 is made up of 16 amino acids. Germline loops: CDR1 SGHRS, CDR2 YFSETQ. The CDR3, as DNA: TGCGCCAGCAGCTTGGCGACAGGGGGCGGCCAAGAGACCCAGTACTTC. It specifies CASSLATGGGQETQYF. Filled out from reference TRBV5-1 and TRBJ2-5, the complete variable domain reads KAGVTQTPRYLIKTRGQQVTLSCSPISGHRSVSWYQQTPGQGLQFLFEYFSETQRNKGNFPGRFSGRQFSNSRSEMNVSTLELGDSALYLCASSLATGGGQETQYFGPGTRLLVL.

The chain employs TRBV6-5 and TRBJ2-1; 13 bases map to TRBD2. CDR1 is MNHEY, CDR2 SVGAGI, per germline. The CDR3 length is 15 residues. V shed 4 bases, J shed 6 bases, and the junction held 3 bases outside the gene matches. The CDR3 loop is CASSSRLAGGNEQFF. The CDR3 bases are TGTGCCAGCAGTTCCCGACTAGCGGGAGGCAATGAGCAGTTCTTC.